This T cell receptor (beta chain) is from a study of cytomegalovirus exposure and HLA in healthy donors. Study-wide context: The roughly 700 first-cohort repertoires shared a platform with the approximately 110 validation repertoires, as reported in a later analysis.

Findings of the study overall: Rare TCR sequences predominated, though certain public TCRs were found in many donors.

This clone was counted between two and nine times. What it binds is unknown. V lost 5 bases, J lost 3 bases, and 4 bases stayed unmatched. CDR3 size: 15 residues. Germline V gene lookup returns CDR1 MDHEN and CDR2 SYDVKM. TCRdb keeps only in-frame clones here, not all; method: immunoSEQ multiplex PCR. The table has roughly 250,000 clones, roughly 86% seen once. The chain carries TRBV28 and TRBJ1-5; 10 bases match TRBD1. Sequencing used PBMCs. The receptor was derived from a woman aged 25 to 39 in good health and CMV-seropositive. The CDR3: CASSTDRGVNQPQHF. In nucleotides, the CDR3 is TGTGCCAGCAGTACGGACAGGGGGGTCAATCAGCCCCAGCATTTT.